This record covers a single TCR beta chain. Its antigen is unidentified. The sample is drawn from a study of graft-versus-host responses after intestinal transplantation. Overall study: Isolated intestinal, liver-intestinal, or multivisceral transplants had been given to the recipients. Anti-thymocyte globulin was used for induction in all recipients, who then took tacrolimus and steroids for approximately 3 years.

This CDR3 comprises 14 residues. The germline V gene encodes CDR1 SGHKS and CDR2 YYEKEE (reference sequence). The germline V and J ends were trimmed by 6 bases and 2 bases, with 15 bases remaining between them. Study-wide points: Peak circulating GvH clone levels tracked with early post-transplant HvG declines. GvH clones were found in recipient marrow; some appeared first in ileum or blood.

Clones were read by immunoSEQ multiplex PCR, and TCRdb kept only the in-frame ones, dropping some. The table records about 41,000 clones, 85% to 95% of them present only once. The receptor was derived from a human donor who was the organ donor for an intestinal transplant. The sequences come from unstimulated CD8+ T cells sorted from spleen or lymph node cells, collected before transplant. The gene calls are TRBV5-5 and TRBJ2-7; no definite D call. CDR3 in amino acids: CASTLRQAAYEQYF. The DNA of the CDR3 is TGTGCCAGCACGCTTCGGCAGGCCGCCTACGAGCAGTACTTC.